The 14 T cell receptor beta chains in this list originate from one sample, sequenced in a study of blood T cell repertoires in COVID-19 (dated by TCRdb to 2018 to 2020). The receptor library was made with the immunoSEQ multiplex PCR assay. Imported from immuneACCESS, the table was reduced by TCRdb to in-frame sequences with V and J called. These copies leave out some clones; in studies compared against another copy, an unresolved V gene accounts for under half, and the cause of the remainder is not known. The sample profile shows a few hundred thousand clones; over 75% of them were found once. The ten biggest clones cover around 0.9% of the sample. The sample consisted of PBMCs or T cells enriched from blood (not recorded which). The receptors here all came from a woman aged 25 to 39 who had recovered from COVID-19.

The rearrangement links TRBV5-1 to TRBJ2-3; TRBD1 aligns across 7 bases. The CDR3 is made up of 15 amino acids. In germline, CDR1 is SGHRS, CDR2 YFSETQ. Germline trimming cut 3 bases from V and 4 bases from J; bases unmatched to any gene: 8. CDR3 DNA sequence: TGCGCCAGCAGCTCAACCGGGACAGCCCCAGATACGCAGTATTTT. Amino acid sequence: CASSSTGTAPDTQYF.

The V call is TRBV6-2 or TRBV6-3, the J call TRBJ2-5; TRBD2 matches 12 bases. The germline V gene encodes CDR1 MNHEY and CDR2 SVGEGT. The CDR3 is 17 residues long. The trim removed 6 bases at V and 5 bases at J, leaving 13 bases unmatched. CDR3 amino acids: CASSRYLAGGPMETQYF. The CDR3 DNA is TGTGCCAGCAGCCGATATCTAGCGGGAGGGCCGATGGAGACCCAGTACTTC.

Only one count was recorded for this clone. The chain joins TRBV7-9 to TRBJ1-4, with TRBD1 identical over 8 bases. With 5 bases clipped from V and 1 base from J, the junction kept 6 bases outside the gene matches. CDR3 size: 16 residues. CDR1 is SEHNR, CDR2 FQNEAQ, per germline (reference sequence). CDR3 sequence reads: CASSRSGQGTNEKLFF. The CDR3 DNA reads TGTGCCAGCAGCCGCAGTGGACAGGGAACTAATGAAAAACTGTTTTTT.

The gene calls are TRBV19 and TRBJ1-2; possible D gene TRBD1, 6 bases. The length of the CDR3 is 12 residues. Germline CDR1 LNHDA, CDR2 SQIVND (reference sequence). Trimming left V 7 bases short and J 2 bases short, with 8 bases between. CDR3 DNA sequence: TGTGCCAGTATTGGACAGAACTATGGCTACACCTTC. Translated: CASIGQNYGYTF.

This chain joins TRBV28 and TRBJ1-4; no firm D call. The CDR3 loop spans 14 amino acids. V was pared by 2 bases and J by 4 bases, with 8 bases between. Germline assignment: CDR1 MDHEN and CDR2 SYDVKM. CDR3 nucleotides: TGTGCCAGCAGTTTAGGAGGGAGTAATGAAAAACTGTTTTTT. Translated: CASSLGGSNEKLFF.

The chain is built from TRBV2 and TRBJ1-1, with 8 bases that match TRBD1. The CDR3 spans 13 residues. Germline V gene data show CDR1 as SNHLY and CDR2 as FYNNEI. J was trimmed by 11 bases and V by 8 bases; bases with no gene match: 13. The CDR3 bases are TGTGCCAGCTTAGATGATCAGGGGGCGATGGCTTTCTTT. Translated: CASLDDQGAMAFF.

The chain employs TRBV25-1 and TRBJ1-2; 7 positions match TRBD1. CDR1 and CDR2 (germline): MGHDK, SYGVNS. This CDR3 region has 13 residues. J was trimmed by 7 bases and V by 4 bases; bases with no gene match: 6. For the CDR3, the DNA is TGTGCCAGCAGTGGGGACAGTCTGTTTGGCTACACCTTC. Residues: CASSGDSLFGYTF.

To note about this clone: An end of the junction does not agree with germline; a read error may underlie this. The rearrangement joins TRBV6-1 to TRBJ2-7, with a possible D match to TRBD2 (6 bases). The CDR3 covers 14 residues. The V gene's germline CDR1 is MNHNS and CDR2 SASEGT. CDR3 loop: CASREGTYRYEQYF. The CDR3 bases are TGTGCCAGCAGGGAAGGGACTTACCGCTACGAGCAGTACTTC.

The chain links TRBV19 to TRBJ2-2; D is possibly TRBD1 (5 bases). CDR3 size: 13 residues. Trimming left V 4 bases short and J 6 bases short, with 9 bases between. In germline, CDR1 is LNHDA, CDR2 SQIVND (reference sequence). CDR3 in amino acids: CASSTQGSGELFF. The CDR3 DNA follows: TGTGCCAGTAGTACCCAGGGTTCCGGGGAGCTGTTTTTT.

The rearrangement uses TRBV28 and TRBJ1-2; 7 nucleotides agree with TRBD1. V was pared by 1 base and J by 6 bases, with 11 bases of the junction left unmatched. The CDR3 is 16 residues long. Germline CDR1 and CDR2: MDHEN and SYDVKM. This CDR3 reads CASSLSRQGWGDGYTF. The CDR3 nucleotides are TGTGCCAGCAGTTTATCCAGACAGGGATGGGGCGATGGCTACACCTTC.

V and J are TRBV7-2 and TRBJ2-3; D ambiguous. Trimming removed 5 bases from V and 4 bases from J, with 19 bases in between. CDR1 and CDR2 (germline): SGHTA, FQGNSA. The CDR3 runs 16 residues. Here the CDR3 DNA reads TGTGCCAGCAGCAGACGACCGGGTAGTGTTTCAGATACGCAGTATTTT. It codes for CASSRRPGSVSDTQYF.

The chain recombines TRBV3-1 (or the pseudogene TRBV3-2) with TRBJ1-2, with 11 bases that match TRBD1. Germline V lookup: CDR1 LGHDT, CDR2 YNNKEL (reference sequence). The J segment lost 6 bases and the V segment lost 1 base, leaving 7 bases of the junction unmatched. The CDR3 runs to 16 residues. CDR3 bases: TGTGCCAGCAGCCAAGGACTAGGACAGGGGGCGAATGGCTACACCTTC. Protein: CASSQGLGQGANGYTF.

The rearrangement links TRBV30 to TRBJ1-3, with unresolved D. The ends were cut back, 4 bases at V and 3 bases at J, with 10 bases in the middle. The length of the CDR3 is 13 residues. Germline-derived CDR1 and CDR2 are GTSNPN and SVGIG (reference sequence). In DNA form, the CDR3 reads TGTGCCTGGACTGGAGGCTTTGGAAACACCATATATTTT. Translated: CAWTGGFGNTIYF.

This clone was observed a single time. The chain couples TRBV7-9 to TRBJ1-2; 9 positions match TRBD1. With V trimmed by 3 bases and J by 3 bases, 5 bases remained unmatched. Germline CDR1 is SEHNR and CDR2 is FQNEAQ (reference sequence). The CDR3 contains 15 residues. CDR3 in DNA: TGTGCCAGCAGCTTGGACAGGGGCGGGCACTATGGCTACACCTTC. Amino acids: CASSLDRGGHYGYTF.